The T cell receptor (beta chain) under discussion was sequenced for a study of identifying expanded T cells in peripheral blood. The germline V gene has CDR1 LNHDA and CDR2 SQIVND (reference sequence). The CDR3 has 13 residues. V was pared by 5 bases and J by 2 bases, with 6 bases between. TCRdb's copy holds only in-frame clones and misses some; the assay was immunoSEQ multiplex PCR. The sample shows approximately 130,000 clones, 86% of them seen only once. This TCR was recovered from a person aged 18 to 70 in good health. What was sequenced was blood. The genes are TRBV19 and TRBJ1-4; D unclear. The CDR3: CASSVGTNEKLFF. The CDR3 region has the DNA TGTGCCAGTAGTGTAGGGACTAATGAAAAACTGTTTTTT.